The 18 T cell receptor beta chains listed next were all sequenced from one sample in a study of T cells in Graves' hyperthyroidism and ophthalmopathy. The investigators amplified TCR beta CDR3 regions from RNA transcripts. The study used the HTBI primer set for a first-round RT-PCR of the TCR CDR3. In TCRdb, the multiplex PCR reads were re-called with MiXCR into one record per CDR3 protein. In the table there are about 400,000 distinct CDR3 sequences, under 15% of which are singletons. Sequencing was performed on blood. These receptors came from a woman aged 25 to 45 with Graves' hyperthyroidism.

Ten or more counts support this clonotype. The chain links TRBV5-1 to TRBJ2-3, with a weak D call TRBD1 (6 bases). There are 16 residues in the CDR3. CDR1 is SGHRS and CDR2 is YFSETQ in the germline V gene. With 3 bases removed from V and 6 bases from J, the gap between germline ends came to 20 bases. This CDR3 is CASSWGVGGTKDTQYF. The CDR3 DNA reads as TGCGCCAGCAGCTGGGGCGTTGGTGGGACAAAGGATACGCAGTATTTT.

This clonotype was detected only a few times. The gene calls are TRBV11-2 and TRBJ2-5, with D unclear. The CDR3 contains 15 residues. Germline CDR1 reads SGHAT; CDR2 reads FQNNGV. V gave up 0 bases and J gave up 1 base, with 9 bases separating them. CDR3 bases: TGTGCCAGCAGCTTAGATGGATCCACCCAAGAGACCCAGTACTTC. Translated: CASSLDGSTQETQYF.

This clonotype was counted at least ten times. The chain joins TRBV20-1 to TRBJ2-3; D is perhaps TRBD2 (6 bases). The CDR3 extends over 16 amino acids. V was pared by 1 base and J by 0 bases, with 14 bases between. Per germline, CDR1 DFQATT and CDR2 SNEGSKA (reference sequence). CDR3 residues: CSARVQRAKSTDTQYF. The CDR3 DNA is TGCAGTGCTAGAGTTCAGCGGGCGAAAAGCACAGATACGCAGTATTTT.

This chain links TRBV20-1 with TRBJ2-7, with 14 bases that match TRBD2. This CDR3 is built from 16 residues. Trimming cost V 3 bases and J 3 bases; bases outside gene matches: 7. From germline, CDR1 is DFQATT and CDR2 SNEGSKA (reference sequence). Here the CDR3 DNA reads TGCAGTGCTAGGGGACTAGCGGGAGTAAGTTTCTACGAGCAGTACTTC. Residues: CSARGLAGVSFYEQYF.

This chain joins TRBV27 and TRBJ2-7, with 7 bases identical to TRBD2. J was trimmed by 0 bases and V by 3 bases; bases with no gene match: 5. This CDR3 is built from 15 residues. CDR1 and CDR2 (germline): MNHEY, SMNVEV (reference sequence). The CDR3 is CASSFGSGTSYEQYF. CDR3 coding DNA: TGTGCCAGCAGTTTTGGCAGCGGGACCTCCTACGAGCAGTACTTC.

This clonotype was observed many times. The chain joins TRBV12-3 or TRBV12-4 to TRBJ2-1; tentatively, D is TRBD1 or TRBD2 (6 bases each). CDR3 length: 15 amino acids. V was pared by 7 bases and J by 1 base, with 14 bases between. Here the CDR3 DNA reads TGTGCCAGCACCGTAATAGGGGGGTCCTACAATGAGCAGTTCTTC. Translating gives CASTVIGGSYNEQFF.

The chain uses TRBV9 and TRBJ2-1; D assignment may be TRBD1 or TRBD2 (6 bases each). Germline V lookup: CDR1 SGDLS, CDR2 YYNGEE. Trimming shortened V by 6 bases and J by 1 base, and 14 bases separated the two germline ends. The length of the CDR3 is 15 residues. CDR3 amino acids: CASNPQGGSYNEQFF. CDR3 DNA: TGTGCCAGCAACCCCCAAGGGGGGTCCTACAATGAGCAGTTCTTC.

Only a few counts were recorded for this clonotype. The chain is built from TRBV28 and TRBJ2-7; D uncertain. This CDR3 contains 15 residues. Deletions cut 5 bases from V and 3 bases from J, with 17 bases between. Germline CDR1 MDHEN, CDR2 SYDVKM. CDR3 amino acids: CASSPRELQGYEQYF. The CDR3 nucleotides are TGTGCCAGCAGTCCAAGGGAACTCCAAGGCTACGAGCAGTACTTC.

There are many counts of this clonotype. This rearrangement joins TRBV18 to TRBJ1-1; D not resolved. Germline V CDR1 and CDR2: KGHSH, LQKENI. This CDR3 has 13 residues. V was trimmed by 3 bases and J by 1 base, leaving 6 bases between them. CDR3 DNA sequence: TGTGCCAGCTCACCGCTCTCGAACACTGAAGCTTTCTTT. Protein: CASSPLSNTEAFF.

In this sample, this clonotype turned up a few times. The J gene is TRBJ1-3, the V gene TRBV7-2; D call uncertain. Germline values: CDR1 SGHTA, CDR2 FQGNSA. CDR3 length: 15 residues. Trimming removed 1 base at V and 0 bases at J, with 7 bases between. This CDR3 is CASSLGSSSGNTIYF. CDR3 nucleotide sequence: TGTGCCAGCAGCTTAGGGTCCAGCTCTGGAAACACCATATATTTT.

Remarks on this clonotype: Possible read error: a much larger clone is one base away. The chain employs TRBV5-1 and TRBJ2-7, with TRBD2 matching over 13 bases. CDR1 SGHRS and CDR2 YFSETQ come from the germline V gene. J was trimmed by 2 bases and V by 0 bases; bases with no gene match: 5. This CDR3 is 17 amino acids long. The CDR3 is CASSLGLAGGLAYEQYF. CDR3 nucleotides: TGCGCCAGCAGCTTGGGACTAGCGGGAGGCCTAGCCTACGAGCAGTACTTC.

V is TRBV20-1 and J is TRBJ1-4, with D unclear. This CDR3 has 11 residues. V shed 6 bases and J shed 8 bases, with 10 bases lying between them. The germline gives CDR1 DFQATT, CDR2 SNEGSKA (reference sequence). This CDR3 reads CSAPTREKLFF. The CDR3 coding sequence is TGCAGTGCCCCGACCAGGGAAAAACTGTTTTTT.

This clonotype was seen many times. This rearrangement joins TRBV30 to TRBJ2-7; possible D gene TRBD1, 5 bases. CDR1 and CDR2 from the germline V gene are GTSNPN and SVGIG (reference sequence). V was clipped by 6 bases and J by 2 bases, with 17 bases between them. The CDR3 consists of 14 residues. The CDR3 sequence is CACTSPTATYEQYF. CDR3 coding DNA: TGTGCCTGTACCTCCCCGACAGCCACCTACGAGCAGTACTTC.

This clonotype was detected only a few times. The chain links TRBV6-4 to TRBJ1-4; D is undetermined. This CDR3 region has 15 residues. The germline V gene encodes CDR1 MRHNA and CDR2 SNTAGT. Trimming pared 3 bases from V and 7 bases from J, leaving 15 bases between. The CDR3 protein is CASSEIYSGTEKLFF. The DNA for the CDR3 is TGTGCCAGCAGTGAAATATACTCCGGAACTGAAAAACTGTTTTTT.

The chain combines TRBV19 with TRBJ1-5; D gene ambiguous. Germline loops: CDR1 LNHDA, CDR2 SQIVND (reference sequence). The CDR3 has 12 residues. V was cut by 7 bases and J by 4 bases, with 8 bases left in between. Here the CDR3 DNA reads TGTGCCAGTACAAATCCGAATCAGCCCCAGCATTTT. Translated: CASTNPNQPQHF.

The genes are TRBV9 and TRBJ2-7; 7 nucleotides align to TRBD2. Per the germline V gene, CDR1 is SGDLS and CDR2 is YYNGEE. After removal of 4 bases from V and 2 bases from J, the junction contained 3 bases not matched to a gene. This CDR3 is 13 amino acids long. This CDR3 reads CASSRGLAYEQYF. CDR3 in DNA: TGTGCCAGCAGCCGAGGACTAGCCTACGAGCAGTACTTC. The full variable domain, completed using reference TRBV9 and TRBJ2-7, is DSGVTQTPKHLITATGQRVTLRCSPRSGDLSVYWYQQSLDQGLQFLIQYYNGEERAKGNILERFSAQQFPDLHSELNLSSLELGDSALYFCASSRGLAYEQYFGPGTRLTVT.

This clonotype was counted many times. The chain recombines TRBV27 with TRBJ2-3; 8 nucleotides match TRBD2. The CDR3 consists of 17 residues. The V gene end was trimmed by 6 bases and the J gene end by 2 bases; junction bases not matched to a gene: 13. CDR1 is MNHEY and CDR2 is SMNVEV in the germline V gene (reference sequence). CDR3 protein: CASSSTGLARYTDTQYF. The CDR3 coding sequence is TGTGCCAGCAGCTCCACCGGACTAGCTAGATACACAGATACGCAGTATTTT.

This clonotype was seen repeatedly, ten times or more. The chain couples TRBV27 to TRBJ2-7, with 8 bases aligning to TRBD1. V dropped 3 bases and J dropped 3; count of bases not matched to a gene: 4. Germline CDR1 reads MNHEY; CDR2 reads SMNVEV (reference sequence). The CDR3 has 14 amino acids. The CDR3 sequence is CASSFGDRGYEQYF. The DNA for the CDR3 is TGTGCCAGCAGTTTCGGCGACAGGGGCTACGAGCAGTACTTC.